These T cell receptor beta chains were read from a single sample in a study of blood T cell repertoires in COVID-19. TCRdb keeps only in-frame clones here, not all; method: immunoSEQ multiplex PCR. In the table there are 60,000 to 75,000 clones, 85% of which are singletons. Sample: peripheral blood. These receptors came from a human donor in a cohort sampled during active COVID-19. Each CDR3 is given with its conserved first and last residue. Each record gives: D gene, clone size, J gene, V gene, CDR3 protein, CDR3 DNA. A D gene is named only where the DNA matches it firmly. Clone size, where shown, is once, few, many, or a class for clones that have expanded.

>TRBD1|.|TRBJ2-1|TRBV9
CASSGDRGEQFF
TGTGCCAGCAGCGGGGACAGGGGTGAGCAGTTCTTC
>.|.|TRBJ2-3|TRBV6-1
CASSEGGDHTDTQYF
TGTGCCAGCAGTGAGGGCGGGGATCACACAGATACGCAGTATTTT
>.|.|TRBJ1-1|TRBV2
CASKLGDTEAFF
TGTGCCAGCAAGCTCGGGGACACTGAAGCTTTCTTT
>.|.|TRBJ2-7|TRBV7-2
CASSLAGSTYEQYF
TGTGCCAGCAGCTTAGCCGGGTCGACGTACGAGCAGTACTTC
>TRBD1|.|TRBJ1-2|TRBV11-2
CASSLDLLGAGGYGYTF
TGTGCCAGCAGCTTAGATCTCCTTGGCGCAGGGGGGTATGGCTACACCTTC
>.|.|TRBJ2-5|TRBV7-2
CASSPRRGGVQETQYF
TGTGCCAGCAGCCCCAGGAGGGGGGGGGTCCAAGAGACCCAGTACTTC
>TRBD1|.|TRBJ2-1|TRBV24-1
CATSDIRGKTYNEQFF
TGTGCCACCAGTGATATCAGGGGGAAAACCTACAATGAGCAGTTCTTC
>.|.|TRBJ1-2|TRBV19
CASSKTGYGYTF
TGTGCCAGTAGTAAGACGGGCTATGGCTACACCTTC
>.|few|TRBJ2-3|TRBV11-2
CASSFGHSTDTQYF
TGTGCCAGCAGCTTCGGACATAGCACAGATACGCAGTATTTT
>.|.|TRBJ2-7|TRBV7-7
CASSFDFSYEQYF
TGTGCCAGCAGCTTTGACTTTTCCTACGAGCAGTACTTC
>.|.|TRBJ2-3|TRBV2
CASRTGVSSGPDTQYF
TGTGCCAGCAGGACGGGAGTCTCATCGGGCCCAGATACGCAGTATTTT
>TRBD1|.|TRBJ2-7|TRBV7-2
CASSPSLGTGGYEQYF
TGTGCCAGCAGCCCCTCTCTCGGGACAGGGGGCTACGAGCAGTACTTC
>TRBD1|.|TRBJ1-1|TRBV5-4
CASSSRTGSLNTEAFF
TGTGCCAGCAGCTCCCGGACAGGTTCCCTGAACACTGAAGCTTTCTTT
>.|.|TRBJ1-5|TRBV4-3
CASSQAQGFYQPQHF
TGCGCCAGCAGCCAAGCCCAGGGTTTCTATCAGCCCCAGCATTTT
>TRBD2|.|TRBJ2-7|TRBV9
CASTPGTSVHEQYF
TGTGCCAGCACGCCCGGGACTAGCGTCCACGAGCAGTACTTC
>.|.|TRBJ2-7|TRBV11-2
CASSLDVPGVEQYF
TGTGCCAGCAGCTTAGATGTCCCAGGGGTCGAGCAGTACTTC